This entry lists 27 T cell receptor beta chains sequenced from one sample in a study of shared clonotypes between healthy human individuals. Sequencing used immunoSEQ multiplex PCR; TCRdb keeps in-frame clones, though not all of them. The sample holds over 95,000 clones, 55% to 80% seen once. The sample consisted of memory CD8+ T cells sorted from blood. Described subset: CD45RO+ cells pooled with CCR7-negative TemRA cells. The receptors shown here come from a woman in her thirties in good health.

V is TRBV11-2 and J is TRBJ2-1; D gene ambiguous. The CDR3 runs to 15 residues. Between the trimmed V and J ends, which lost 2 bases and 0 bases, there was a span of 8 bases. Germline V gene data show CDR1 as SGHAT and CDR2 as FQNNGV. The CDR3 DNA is TGTGCCAGCAGCTTACTCGGTATCTCCTACAATGAGCAGTTCTTC. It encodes CASSLLGISYNEQFF.

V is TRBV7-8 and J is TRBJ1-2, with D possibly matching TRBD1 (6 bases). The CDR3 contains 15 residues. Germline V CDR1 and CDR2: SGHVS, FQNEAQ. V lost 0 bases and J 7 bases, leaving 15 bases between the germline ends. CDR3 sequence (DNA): TGTGCCAGCAGCTTAGCCATGATGGACAGCGGTGGCTACACCTTC. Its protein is CASSLAMMDSGGYTF.

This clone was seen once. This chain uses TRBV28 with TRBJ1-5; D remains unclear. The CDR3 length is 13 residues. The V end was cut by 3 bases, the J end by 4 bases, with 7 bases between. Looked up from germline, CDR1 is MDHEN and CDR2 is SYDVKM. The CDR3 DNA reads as TGTGCCAGCAGTTTTGGTCGAAATCAGCCCCAGCATTTT. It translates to CASSFGRNQPQHF.

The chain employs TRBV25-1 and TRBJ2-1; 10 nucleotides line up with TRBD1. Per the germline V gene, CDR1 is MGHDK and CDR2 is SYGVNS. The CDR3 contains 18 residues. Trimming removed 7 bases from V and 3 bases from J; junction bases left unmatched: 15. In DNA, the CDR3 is TGTGCCAGCACTTCCTCGGGGACAGGGGATGGCAGCTACAATGAGCAGTTCTTC. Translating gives CASTSSGTGDGSYNEQFF.

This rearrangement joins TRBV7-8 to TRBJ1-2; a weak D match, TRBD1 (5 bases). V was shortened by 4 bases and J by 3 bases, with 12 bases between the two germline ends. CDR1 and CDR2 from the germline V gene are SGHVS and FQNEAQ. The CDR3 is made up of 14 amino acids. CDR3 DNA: TGTGCCAGCAGCTCGGGACTGCCTGACTATGGCTACACCTTC. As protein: CASSSGLPDYGYTF.

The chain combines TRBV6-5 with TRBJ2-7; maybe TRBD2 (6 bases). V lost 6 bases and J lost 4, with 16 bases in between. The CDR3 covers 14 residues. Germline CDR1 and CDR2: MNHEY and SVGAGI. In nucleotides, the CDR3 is TGTGCCAGCAGCGTCCGGGACTTCCGTTACGAGCAGTACTTC. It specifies CASSVRDFRYEQYF.

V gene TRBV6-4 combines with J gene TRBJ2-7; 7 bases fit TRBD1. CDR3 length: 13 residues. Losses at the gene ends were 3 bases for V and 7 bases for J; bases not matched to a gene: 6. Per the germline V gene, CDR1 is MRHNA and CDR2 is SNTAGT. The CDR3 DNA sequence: TGTGCCAGCAGTGAGACAGAGACAGGGGAGCAGTACTTC. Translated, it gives CASSETETGEQYF.

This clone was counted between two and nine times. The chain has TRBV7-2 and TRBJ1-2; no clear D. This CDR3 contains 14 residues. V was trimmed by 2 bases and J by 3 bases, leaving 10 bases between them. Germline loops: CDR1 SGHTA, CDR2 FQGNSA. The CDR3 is CASSLSPEDYGYTF. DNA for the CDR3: TGTGCCAGCAGCTTAAGTCCTGAAGACTATGGCTACACCTTC. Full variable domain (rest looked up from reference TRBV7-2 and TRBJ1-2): GAGVSQSPSNKVTEKGKDVELRCDPISGHTALYWYRQSLGQGLEFLIYFQGNSAPDKSGLPSDRFSAERTGGSVSTLTIQRTQQEDSAVYLCASSLSPEDYGYTFGSGTRLTVV.

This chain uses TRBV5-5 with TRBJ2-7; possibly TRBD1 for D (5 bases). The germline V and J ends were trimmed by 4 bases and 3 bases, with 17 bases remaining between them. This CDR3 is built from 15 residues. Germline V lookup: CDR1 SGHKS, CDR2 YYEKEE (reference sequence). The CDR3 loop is CASSEETGFLYEQYF. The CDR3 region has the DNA TGTGCCAGCAGCGAAGAAACAGGTTTCCTCTACGAGCAGTACTTC.

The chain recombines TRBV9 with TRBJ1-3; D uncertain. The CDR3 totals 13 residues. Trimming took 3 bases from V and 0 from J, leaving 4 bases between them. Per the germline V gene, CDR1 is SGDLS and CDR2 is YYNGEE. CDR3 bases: TGTGCCAGCAGCGACAACTCTGGAAACACCATATATTTT. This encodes CASSDNSGNTIYF.

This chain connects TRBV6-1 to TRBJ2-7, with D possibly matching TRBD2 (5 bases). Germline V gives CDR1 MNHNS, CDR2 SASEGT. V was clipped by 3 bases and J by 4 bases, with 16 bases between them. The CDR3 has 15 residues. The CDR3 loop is CASSDRWKGAYEQYF. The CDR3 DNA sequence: TGTGCCAGCAGTGATAGGTGGAAGGGAGCGTACGAGCAGTACTTC.

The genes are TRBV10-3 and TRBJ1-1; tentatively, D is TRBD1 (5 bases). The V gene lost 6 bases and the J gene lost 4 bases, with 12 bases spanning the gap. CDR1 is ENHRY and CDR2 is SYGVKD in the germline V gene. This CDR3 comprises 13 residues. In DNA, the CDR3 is TGTGCCATCAGCGCCCGGGACCTCACTGAAGCTTTCTTT. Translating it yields CAISARDLTEAFF.

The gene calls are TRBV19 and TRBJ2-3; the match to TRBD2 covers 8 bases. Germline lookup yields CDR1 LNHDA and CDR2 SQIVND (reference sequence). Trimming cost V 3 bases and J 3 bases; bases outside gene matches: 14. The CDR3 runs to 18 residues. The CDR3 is CASSIHRYLSGRTDTQYF. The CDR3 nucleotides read TGTGCCAGTAGTATTCACCGCTACTTAAGCGGGAGAACAGATACGCAGTATTTT.

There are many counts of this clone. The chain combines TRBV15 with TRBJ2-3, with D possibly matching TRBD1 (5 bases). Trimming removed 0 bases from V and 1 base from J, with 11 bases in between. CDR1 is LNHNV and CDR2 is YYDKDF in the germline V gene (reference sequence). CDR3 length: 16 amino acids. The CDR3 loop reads CATSRDQGTGTDTQYF. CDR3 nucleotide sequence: TGTGCCACCAGCAGAGATCAGGGTACGGGCACAGATACGCAGTATTTT.

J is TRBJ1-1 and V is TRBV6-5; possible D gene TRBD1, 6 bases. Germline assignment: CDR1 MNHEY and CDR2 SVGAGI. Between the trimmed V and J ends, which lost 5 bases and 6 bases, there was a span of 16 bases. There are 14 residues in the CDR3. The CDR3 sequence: CASSELRGAAEAFF. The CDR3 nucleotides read TGTGCCAGCAGTGAATTGCGGGGGGCAGCTGAAGCTTTCTTT.

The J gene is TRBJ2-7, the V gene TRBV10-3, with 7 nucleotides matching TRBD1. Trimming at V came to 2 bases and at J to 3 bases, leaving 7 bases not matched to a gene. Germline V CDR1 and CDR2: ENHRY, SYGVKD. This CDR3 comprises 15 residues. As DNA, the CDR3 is TGTGCCATCAGTGAGGCCCGACAGGGATTCTACGAGCAGTACTTC. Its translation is CAISEARQGFYEQYF.

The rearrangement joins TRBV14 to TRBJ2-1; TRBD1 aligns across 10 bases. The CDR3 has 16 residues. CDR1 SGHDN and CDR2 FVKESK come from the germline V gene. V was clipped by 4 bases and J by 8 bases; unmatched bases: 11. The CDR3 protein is CASSLLRGQGKDEQFF. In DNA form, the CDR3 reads TGTGCCAGCAGCCTCTTGAGGGGACAGGGGAAGGATGAGCAGTTCTTC. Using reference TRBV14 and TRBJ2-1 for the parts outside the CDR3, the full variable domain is EAGVTQFPSHSVIEKGQTVTLRCDPISGHDNLYWYRRVMGKEIKFLLHFVKESKQDESGMPNNRFLAERTGGTYSTLKVQPAELEDSGVYFCASSLLRGQGKDEQFFGPGTRLTVL.

The CDR3 sequence: CASSAYLDGNYGYTF. The CDR3 nucleotides are TGTGCCAGCAGCGCATATCTCGACGGAAACTATGGCTACACCTTC. This chain joins TRBV7-9 and TRBJ1-2; the D is unclear. Per the germline V gene, CDR1 is SEHNR and CDR2 is FQNEAQ (reference sequence). V lost 5 bases, J lost 2 bases, and 15 bases lay in between. The CDR3 runs 15 residues.

CDR3 loop: CASSFRQGNSGANVLTF. For the CDR3, the DNA is TGCGCCAGCAGCTTTCGACAGGGCAACTCTGGGGCCAACGTCCTGACTTTC. The chain employs TRBV5-1 and TRBJ2-6, with TRBD1 matching 7 bases. Trimming took 2 bases from V and 0 from J; bases not matched to a gene: 5. The CDR3 is made up of 17 amino acids. Per the germline V gene, CDR1 is SGHRS and CDR2 is YFSETQ.

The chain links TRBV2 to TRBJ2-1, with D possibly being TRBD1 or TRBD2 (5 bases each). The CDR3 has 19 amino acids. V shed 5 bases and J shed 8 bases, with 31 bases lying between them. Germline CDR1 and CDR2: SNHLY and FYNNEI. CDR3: CASSPFMGTGTRRLDEQFF. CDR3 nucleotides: TGTGCCAGCAGTCCCTTCATGGGGACCGGGACCCGGCGTCTCGATGAGCAGTTCTTC.

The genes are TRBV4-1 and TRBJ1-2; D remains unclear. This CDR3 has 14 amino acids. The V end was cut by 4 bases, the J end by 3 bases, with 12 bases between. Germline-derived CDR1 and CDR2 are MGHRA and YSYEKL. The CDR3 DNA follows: TGCGCCAGCAGCCCCACGGGAGCCTACTATGGCTACACCTTC. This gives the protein CASSPTGAYYGYTF.

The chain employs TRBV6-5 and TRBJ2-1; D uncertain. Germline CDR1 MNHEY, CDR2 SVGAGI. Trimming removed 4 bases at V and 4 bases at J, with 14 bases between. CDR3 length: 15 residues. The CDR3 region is CASSSMIIIYNEQFF. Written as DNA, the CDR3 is TGTGCCAGCAGTTCCATGATCATCATATACAATGAGCAGTTCTTC.

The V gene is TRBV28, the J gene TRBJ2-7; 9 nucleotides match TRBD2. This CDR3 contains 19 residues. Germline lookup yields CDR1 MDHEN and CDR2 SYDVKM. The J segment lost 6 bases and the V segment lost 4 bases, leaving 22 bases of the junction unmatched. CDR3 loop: CASSYTGSSGMFGLREQYF. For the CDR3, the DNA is TGTGCCAGCAGTTACACAGGGTCTAGCGGGATGTTCGGCTTACGCGAGCAGTACTTC.

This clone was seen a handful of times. The chain's CDR3 is CASNPEGTGGYEQYF. Written as DNA, the CDR3 is TGTGCCAGCAACCCCGAGGGGACAGGGGGCTACGAGCAGTACTTC. J is TRBJ2-7 and V is TRBV6-6, with 11 nucleotides matching TRBD1. V shed 7 bases, J shed 3 bases, and the junction held 8 bases outside the gene matches. CDR1 is MNHNY, CDR2 SVGAGI, per germline (reference sequence). The CDR3 has 15 residues.

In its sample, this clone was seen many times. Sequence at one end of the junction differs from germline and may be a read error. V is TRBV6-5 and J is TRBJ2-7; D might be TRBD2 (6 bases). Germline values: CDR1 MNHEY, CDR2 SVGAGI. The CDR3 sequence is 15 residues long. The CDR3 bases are TGTGCCAGCAGTGACTCGTCGGGAGCTTCGTCCGAGCAGTACTTC. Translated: CASSDSSGASSEQYF.

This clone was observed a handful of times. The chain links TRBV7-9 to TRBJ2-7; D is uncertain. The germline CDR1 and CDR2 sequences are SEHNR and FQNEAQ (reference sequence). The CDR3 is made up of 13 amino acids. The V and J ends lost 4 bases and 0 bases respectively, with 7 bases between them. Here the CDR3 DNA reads TGTGCCAGCAGCTCGTCTAGCTCCTACGAGCAGTACTTC. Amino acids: CASSSSSSYEQYF.

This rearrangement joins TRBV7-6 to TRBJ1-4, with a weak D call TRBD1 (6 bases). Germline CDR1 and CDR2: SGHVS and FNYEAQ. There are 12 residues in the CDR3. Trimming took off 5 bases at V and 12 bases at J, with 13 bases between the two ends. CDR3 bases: TGTGCCAGCAGCGAGACAGGTTTACAACTGTTTTTT. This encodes CASSETGLQLFF. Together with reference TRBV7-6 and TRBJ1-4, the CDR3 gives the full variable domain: GAGVSQSPRYKVTKRGQDVALRCDPISGHVSLYWYRQALGQGPEFLTYFNYEAQQDKSGLPNDRFSAERPEGSISTLTIQRTEQRDSAMYRCASSETGLQLFFGSGTQLSVL.